This T cell receptor beta chain was sequenced for a study of technical replicates of blood from a few donors. V shed 9 bases and J 4 bases; nucleotides not matched to a gene: 6. In germline, CDR1 is ENHRY, CDR2 SYGVKD. The CDR3 is made up of 15 amino acids. Some clones are missing from TCRdb's copy, which holds only in-frame ones; the method was immunoSEQ multiplex PCR. The top ten hold more than 0.25% of the sample, which has more than 60,000 clones, over 90% seen once. This TCR was sampled from a human donor in good health. The chain links TRBV10-3 to TRBJ2-3, with TRBD2 matching over 14 bases. The sequenced sample consisted of T cells isolated from PBMCs. The CDR3 region has the DNA TGTGCCATTAATTGGACTAGCGGGAGGTCAGATACGCAGTATTTT. Its translation: CAINWTSGRSDTQYF.